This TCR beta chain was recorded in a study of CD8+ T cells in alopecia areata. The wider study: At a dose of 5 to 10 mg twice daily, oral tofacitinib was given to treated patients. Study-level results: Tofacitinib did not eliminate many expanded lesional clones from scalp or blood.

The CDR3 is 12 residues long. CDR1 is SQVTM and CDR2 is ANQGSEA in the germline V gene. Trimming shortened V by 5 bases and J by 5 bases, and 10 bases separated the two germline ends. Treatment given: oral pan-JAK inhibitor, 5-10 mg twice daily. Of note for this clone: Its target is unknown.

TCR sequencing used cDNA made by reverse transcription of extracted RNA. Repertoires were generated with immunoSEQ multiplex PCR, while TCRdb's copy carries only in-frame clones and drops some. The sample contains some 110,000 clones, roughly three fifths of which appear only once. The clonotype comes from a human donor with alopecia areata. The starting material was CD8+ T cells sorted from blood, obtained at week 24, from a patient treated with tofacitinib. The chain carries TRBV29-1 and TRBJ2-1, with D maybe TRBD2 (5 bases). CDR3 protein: CSVFGVNNEQFF. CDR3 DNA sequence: TGCAGCGTTTTCGGGGTTAACAATGAGCAGTTCTTC.